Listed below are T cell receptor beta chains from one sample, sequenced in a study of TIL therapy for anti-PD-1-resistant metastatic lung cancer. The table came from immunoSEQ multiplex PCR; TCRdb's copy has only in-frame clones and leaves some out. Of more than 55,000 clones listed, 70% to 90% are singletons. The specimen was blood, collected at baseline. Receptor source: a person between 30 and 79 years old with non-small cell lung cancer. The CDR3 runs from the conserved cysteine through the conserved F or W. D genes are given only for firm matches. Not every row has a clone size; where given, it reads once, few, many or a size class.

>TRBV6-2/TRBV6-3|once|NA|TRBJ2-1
TGTGCCAGCAGTTACGGGCGGGGGCCTGGGCAGTTCTTC
CASSYGRGPGQFF
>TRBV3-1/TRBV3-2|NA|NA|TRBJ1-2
TGTGCCAGCAGCCAAGTAAACACTTACGGCTACACCTTC
CASSQVNTYGYTF
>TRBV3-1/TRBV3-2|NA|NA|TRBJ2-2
TGTGCCAGCAGCCAAAGGTCCGGGGAGCTGTTTTTT
CASSQRSGELFF
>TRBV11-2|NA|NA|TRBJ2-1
TGTGCCAGCAGCCCGGGAAACTTTGTCTGGCAGGCTCATGAGCAGTTCTTC
CASSPGNFVWQAHEQFF
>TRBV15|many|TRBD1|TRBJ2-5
TGTGCCACCAGCAGAGAGGGACAGGGGGCGGGCGAAGAGACCCAGTACTTC
CATSREGQGAGEETQYF
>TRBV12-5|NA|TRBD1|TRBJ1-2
TGTGCTAGTGGTTTGTCAACCGGGACAGGGACTCGGGGCTACACCTTC
CASGLSTGTGTRGYTF
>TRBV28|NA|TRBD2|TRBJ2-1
TGTGCCAGCAGCAGGACTAGCTCAGGGTCCAATGAGCAGTTCTTC
CASSRTSSGSNEQFF
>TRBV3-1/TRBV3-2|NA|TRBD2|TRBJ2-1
TGTGCCAGCAGCCAAGATCTTGAGACTAGCGGAAAAAATGAGCAGTTCTTC
CASSQDLETSGKNEQFF
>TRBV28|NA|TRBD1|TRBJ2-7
TGTGCCAGCAGACAGGGACAGGGGATTCAGTACTTC
CASRQGQGIQYF
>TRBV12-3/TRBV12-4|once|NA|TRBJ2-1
TGTGCCAGCAGAGGTCGTTACAATGAGCAGTTCTTC
CASRGRYNEQFF
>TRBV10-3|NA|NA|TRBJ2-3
TGTGCCATCGGGGAATCCGGGACACACACAGATACGCAGTATTTT
CAIGESGTHTDTQYF
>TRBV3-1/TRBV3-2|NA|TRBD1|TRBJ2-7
TGTGCCAGCAGCCAATCTTGGACAGGGAGCGAGCAGTACTTC
CASSQSWTGSEQYF
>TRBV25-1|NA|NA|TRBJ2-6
TGTGCCAGCAGTGAAGGACAGATGGTTGGGGCCAACGTCCTGACTTTC
CASSEGQMVGANVLTF
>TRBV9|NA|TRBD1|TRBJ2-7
TGTGCCAGCAGCCCTCCCTCGGGGACAGGGACCTACGAGCAGTACTTC
CASSPPSGTGTYEQYF
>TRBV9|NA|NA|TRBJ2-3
TGTGCCAGCAGCGTAGTTGAGGGTAGGCGGGGGCCAGATACGCAGTATTTT
CASSVVEGRRGPDTQYF
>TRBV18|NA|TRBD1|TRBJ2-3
TGTGCCAGCTCGCGGGACAGGGTGGAAGATACGCAGTATTTT
CASSRDRVEDTQYF
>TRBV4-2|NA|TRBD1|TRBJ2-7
TGTGCCAGCTCCCCGGGACAGTCCTACTACGAGCAGTACTTC
CASSPGQSYYEQYF
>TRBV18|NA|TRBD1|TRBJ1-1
TGTGCCAGCTTACGTGACAGGGAGGAAGCTGAAGCTTTCTTT
CASLRDREEAEAFF
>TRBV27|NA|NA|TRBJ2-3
TGTGCCAGCAGTTTAGACAGTTACACAGATACGCAGTATTTT
CASSLDSYTDTQYF
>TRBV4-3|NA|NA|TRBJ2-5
TGCGCCAGCAGCCAAGACGTCGGGGGCTCGGGAGGAGAGACCCAGTACTTC
CASSQDVGGSGGETQYF
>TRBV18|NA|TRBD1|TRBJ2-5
TGTGCCAGCTCACCAAGGACAGGGGCGTTCCAAGAGACCCAGTACTTC
CASSPRTGAFQETQYF
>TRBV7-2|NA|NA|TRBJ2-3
TGTGCCAGCAGCTTAGTTCCAGATACGCAGTATTTT
CASSLVPDTQYF
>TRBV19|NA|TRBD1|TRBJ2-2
TGTGCCAGTAGTATGTCTATCAGGGGGCAAGGCGGGGAGCTGTTTTTT
CASSMSIRGQGGELFF
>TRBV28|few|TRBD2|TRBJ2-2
TGTGCCAGCAGTTTAAAGCGGGAGTTTCACGGGGAGCTGTTTTTT
CASSLKREFHGELFF
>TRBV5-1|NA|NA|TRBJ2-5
TGCGCCAGCAGCTGGACGACTACGGGTGAAGAGACCCAGTACTTC
CASSWTTTGEETQYF
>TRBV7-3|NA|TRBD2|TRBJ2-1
TGTGCCAGCAGCTTGACTAGCGGGACTGCTTCTGAGCAGTTCTTC
CASSLTSGTASEQFF
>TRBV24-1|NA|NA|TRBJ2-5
TGTGCCACCAGTGATTATCTCAGGGCCAGCGGAGAGACCCAGTACTTC
CATSDYLRASGETQYF
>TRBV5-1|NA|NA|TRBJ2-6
TGCGCCAGCAGCTGGGGGGGGCTGAACTCTGGGGCCAACGTCCTGACTTTC
CASSWGGLNSGANVLTF
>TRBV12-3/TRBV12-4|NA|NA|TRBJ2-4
TGTGCCAGCAGTCATGTCAATGCAAACATTCAGTACTTC
CASSHVNANIQYF
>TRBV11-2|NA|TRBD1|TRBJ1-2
TGTGCCAGCAGCCCCGGGACAGGCACGTTCCATGGCTACACCTTC
CASSPGTGTFHGYTF
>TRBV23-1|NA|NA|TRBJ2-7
TGCGCCAGCAATAGCCCCTGGCGCGGCGCCTCCTACGAGCAGTACTTC
CASNSPWRGASYEQYF
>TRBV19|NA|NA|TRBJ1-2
TGTGCCAGTAGTATCGTCGGATACAATAACTATGGCTACACCTTC
CASSIVGYNNYGYTF